Presented here are 20 T cell receptor beta chains from one specimen sequenced in a study of shared clonotypes between healthy human individuals. Libraries were prepared by immunoSEQ multiplex PCR; TCRdb keeps only in-frame clonotypes and omits some of them. The table shows under 2.5 million clones, with approximately 90% occurring only once. Sequenced input: naive CD4+ T cells from PBMCs. The subset denotes: CD45RA+ positively selected. Receptors were obtained from a man aged 18 to 30 in good health. Some clones in this sample may be carry-over from other donors' samples.

This clone was observed a single time. Other DNA sequences in the sample encode the same CDR3. V gene TRBV28 combines with J gene TRBJ2-7, with 8 bases lining up with TRBD1. The CDR3 extends over 13 amino acids. The V segment lost 6 bases and the J segment 3 bases; nucleotides outside the gene matches: 4. Germline values: CDR1 MDHEN, CDR2 SYDVKM. CDR3 in amino acids: CASSSGQGYEQYF. CDR3 bases: TGTGCCAGCAGCTCCGGACAGGGCTACGAGCAGTACTTC.

This chain links TRBV7-3 with TRBJ2-5, with TRBD1 matching over 7 bases. CDR1 SGHTA and CDR2 FQGTGA come from the germline V gene. There are 16 residues in the CDR3. The V and J ends lost 4 bases and 5 bases, in that order; junction bases with no gene match: 13. CDR3 coding DNA: TGTGCCAGCAGCTCTTACGACAGGGTGAGGGCGGAGACCCAGTACTTC. Protein sequence: CASSSYDRVRAETQYF.

This chain connects TRBV11-2 to TRBJ2-7, with D uncertain. The length of the CDR3 is 15 residues. Germline CDR1 SGHAT, CDR2 FQNNGV. The V end was cut by 1 base, the J end by 1 base, with 11 bases between. CDR3 in DNA: TGTGCCAGCAGCTTAGGCCCCTCGAAATCCTACGAGCAGTACTTC. It yields the protein CASSLGPSKSYEQYF.

The chain is built from TRBV5-1 and TRBJ2-7; TRBD2 is a possible D gene (6 bases). This CDR3 spans 13 amino acids. V lost 5 bases and J 2 bases, leaving 11 bases between the germline ends. Looked up from germline, CDR1 is SGHRS and CDR2 is YFSETQ. CDR3 sequence (DNA): TGCGCCAGCAGTGTCGGGAGACCCTACGAGCAGTACTTC. The encoded protein is CASSVGRPYEQYF.

The chain has TRBV25-1 and TRBJ1-1; D is ambiguous. The CDR3 consists of 11 residues. The germline CDR1 and CDR2 sequences are MGHDK and SYGVNS. V dropped 5 bases and J dropped 9 bases, with 10 bases sitting between them. The CDR3 reads CASSSTAQAFF. The CDR3 coding sequence is TGTGCCAGCAGTTCTACCGCCCAAGCTTTCTTT.

The chain has TRBV4-1 and TRBJ2-7; 10 positions agree with TRBD2. The V and J ends lost 3 bases and 6 bases, in that order; junction bases with no gene match: 5. This CDR3 comprises 14 residues. CDR1 and CDR2 (germline): MGHRA, YSYEKL. The CDR3 DNA sequence: TGCGCCAGCAGCCACCTAGCGGGAGCTGGCGAGCAGTACTTC. Amino acids: CASSHLAGAGEQYF.

This chain links TRBV6-6 with TRBJ1-5; 7 positions match TRBD1. The CDR3 is made up of 12 amino acids. Germline loops: CDR1 MNHNY, CDR2 SVGAGI (reference sequence). Germline trimming cut 7 bases from V and 7 bases from J; bases unmatched to any gene: 4. The CDR3 loop reads CASTQGEQPQHF. The CDR3 nucleotides are TGTGCCAGCACCCAGGGGGAACAGCCCCAGCATTTT.

This rearrangement joins TRBV28 to TRBJ1-2, with D unresolved. Germline CDR1 is MDHEN and CDR2 is SYDVKM. This CDR3 region has 15 residues. Deletions cut 6 bases from V and 0 bases from J, with 14 bases between. This chain's CDR3 is CASSPDGLANYGYTF. The CDR3 nucleotides read TGTGCCAGCAGCCCCGACGGCTTAGCTAACTATGGCTACACCTTC.

This rearrangement joins TRBV5-1 to TRBJ2-7; 10 nucleotides align to TRBD2. The V segment lost 3 bases and the J segment 7 bases; nucleotides outside the gene matches: 7. Germline V gene data show CDR1 as SGHRS and CDR2 as YFSETQ. This CDR3 has 14 amino acids. CDR3 DNA sequence: TGCGCCAGCAGCTCGCTAGCGGGAGCTTTGGAGCAGTACTTC. Its protein product is CASSSLAGALEQYF.

This sequence joins TRBV28 and TRBJ2-1, with D perhaps matching TRBD2 (6 bases). CDR1 is MDHEN and CDR2 is SYDVKM in the germline V gene. This CDR3 spans 16 amino acids. Trimming removed 7 bases at V and 4 bases at J, with 20 bases between. CDR3 region: CASISGATGGYNEQFF. The CDR3 DNA follows: TGTGCCAGCATCAGCGGAGCGACTGGGGGGTACAATGAGCAGTTCTTC.

This clone is a singleton in its sample. Other nucleotide sequences in the sample specify the same CDR3. CDR3 protein: CASSPGQALYEQYF. The CDR3 nucleotides are TGTGCCAGCTCACCAGGGCAGGCACTCTACGAGCAGTACTTC. This chain connects TRBV18 to TRBJ2-7; D ambiguous. The CDR3 spans 14 residues. Germline V gene data show CDR1 as KGHSH and CDR2 as LQKENI. Trimming took 2 bases from V and 3 from J, leaving 11 bases between them.

V is TRBV5-1 and J is TRBJ2-3, with 9 bases that match TRBD2. The CDR3 loop spans 15 amino acids. Germline V lookup: CDR1 SGHRS, CDR2 YFSETQ. J lost 1 base, V lost 7 bases, and 7 bases had no gene match. The DNA of the CDR3 is TGCGCCAGCGGTAGCGGGAGAGTAGGCACAGATACGCAGTATTTT. Its protein is CASGSGRVGTDTQYF.

V gene TRBV6-6 combines with J gene TRBJ1-2; no firm D call. This CDR3 spans 13 amino acids. In germline, CDR1 is MNHNY, CDR2 SVGAGI (reference sequence). Trimming cost V 4 bases and J 1 base, with 7 bases left between them. As DNA, the CDR3 is TGTGCCAGCAGTTCACAGCTTAACTATGGCTACACCTTC. Translation: CASSSQLNYGYTF.

A remark on this clone: The same CDR3 arises from other DNA sequences in this sample as well. The rearrangement links TRBV6-5 to TRBJ1-3; D may be TRBD1 (6 bases). This CDR3 has 15 amino acids. Between the trimmed V and J ends, which lost 0 bases and 2 bases, there was a span of 8 bases. In germline, CDR1 is MNHEY, CDR2 SVGAGI. CDR3 sequence (DNA): TGTGCCAGCAGTTACTCCACAGGGACTGGAAACACCATATATTTT. This sequence encodes CASSYSTGTGNTIYF.

J is TRBJ2-7 and V is TRBV18, with D possibly being TRBD1 (7 bases). The CDR3 totals 15 residues. Per germline, CDR1 KGHSH and CDR2 LQKENI. The V gene lost 1 base and the J gene lost 1 base, with 11 bases spanning the gap. The CDR3 DNA sequence: TGTGCCAGCTCACCACGCAGGGGGGTTTCCTACGAGCAGTACTTC. As protein: CASSPRRGVSYEQYF.

The chain uses TRBV4-1 and TRBJ2-1; tentatively, D is TRBD2 (5 bases). Trimming took 3 bases from V and 3 from J, leaving 12 bases between them. The CDR3 spans 15 residues. Germline V CDR1 and CDR2: MGHRA, YSYEKL. This CDR3 is CASSHPDRDYNEQFF. The CDR3 DNA reads TGCGCCAGCAGCCACCCCGACCGGGACTACAATGAGCAGTTCTTC.

The chain employs TRBV5-4 and TRBJ2-5, with 7 bases aligning to TRBD2. Germline CDR1 SGHNT, CDR2 YYREEE (reference sequence). The V segment lost 4 bases and the J segment 11 bases; nucleotides outside the gene matches: 23. This CDR3 has 17 residues. The chain's CDR3 is CASSPPSLLAHAGEQYF. In nucleotides, the CDR3 is TGTGCCAGCAGCCCCCCTTCTCTACTAGCGCACGCCGGAGAGCAGTACTTC.

The rearrangement uses TRBV11-3 and TRBJ2-2; TRBD2 might be the D (6 bases). V was pared by 0 bases and J by 7 bases, with 15 bases between. Germline CDR1 SGHNT, CDR2 YENEEA. The CDR3 extends over 16 amino acids. This CDR3 is CASSLDGGAKSGELFF. DNA for the CDR3: TGTGCCAGCAGCTTAGATGGCGGGGCGAAGAGCGGGGAGCTGTTTTTT.

In DNA form, the CDR3 reads TGTGCCAGCAGCCTCCAGGACAGGGCCTACGAGCAGTACTTC. Translated, it gives CASSLQDRAYEQYF. The chain carries TRBV6-5 and TRBJ2-7; 8 bases line up with TRBD1. This CDR3 has 14 amino acids. V shed 6 bases, J shed 2 bases, and the junction held 6 bases outside the gene matches. Germline V gene lookup returns CDR1 MNHEY and CDR2 SVGAGI.

This clone was found once. This chain links TRBV5-1 with TRBJ1-2; possibly TRBD1 for D (5 bases). CDR3 length: 13 residues. Germline CDR1 SGHRS, CDR2 YFSETQ. V was pared by 5 bases and J by 8 bases, with 16 bases between. The CDR3 bases are TGCGCCAGCAGACCCGGGACTGACGGGGGCTACACCTTC. Translated: CASRPGTDGGYTF.